A selection of T cell receptor beta chains follows, all from one sample in a study of cytomegalovirus exposure and HLA in healthy donors. TCRdb's table, derived via immunoSEQ multiplex PCR, lists solely in-frame clones and lacks some. Here the sample spans about 150,000 clones, less than 85% being singletons. The sample taken for sequencing was PBMCs. The receptors originated from a man aged 18 to 30 in good health and CMV-seronegative. Both conserved end residues are part of each CDR3. The order of the fields is V gene, D gene, J gene, clone size, CDR3 DNA, CDR3 protein. The D gene is left open where the match is weak. For some rows the clone size is stated as once, few or many, or as a class when expanded; others skip it.

V: TRBV7-9
D: .
J: TRBJ2-5
size: .
DNA: TGTTCCAGCATGGGCCCCGGGAAGACCCAGTACTTC
CDR3: CSSMGPGKTQYF

V: TRBV5-1
D: TRBD2
J: TRBJ2-4
size: few
DNA: TGCGCCAGCAGCTTGACCGGGACTAGCGAAAACATTCAGTACTTC
CDR3: CASSLTGTSENIQYF

V: TRBV11-3
D: .
J: TRBJ1-4
size: .
DNA: TGTGCCAGCAGCCCAACCCGCTGGGACACTTCAACTAATGAAAAACTGTTTTTT
CDR3: CASSPTRWDTSTNEKLFF

V: TRBV5-1
D: .
J: TRBJ2-7
size: .
DNA: TGCGCCAGCAGCTTGCCAGAAGCGGCCTCCTACGAGCAGTACTTC
CDR3: CASSLPEAASYEQYF

V: TRBV27
D: .
J: TRBJ2-7
size: .
DNA: TGTGCCAGCAGTTTAGGCCCAGGCTACGAGCAGTACTTC
CDR3: CASSLGPGYEQYF

V: TRBV7-2
D: .
J: TRBJ2-5
size: .
DNA: TGTGCCAGCAGCAACCGCAACCCCGAGGAGACCCAGTACTTC
CDR3: CASSNRNPEETQYF

V: TRBV10-3
D: .
J: TRBJ2-2
size: .
DNA: TGTGCCATCAACGGAGCCCCTGGCGGGGAGCTGTTTTTT
CDR3: CAINGAPGGELFF

V: TRBV4-2
D: TRBD2
J: TRBJ2-5
size: .
DNA: TGTGCCAGCAGCCAAGCGCCTAGCGGTCAAGAGACCCAGTACTTC
CDR3: CASSQAPSGQETQYF

V: TRBV5-1
D: .
J: TRBJ2-7
size: .
DNA: TGCGCCAGCAGCTTGGGGCTCAGAGGGAACTCCTACGAGCAGTACTTC
CDR3: CASSLGLRGNSYEQYF

V: TRBV11-2
D: .
J: TRBJ2-1
size: .
DNA: TGTGCCAGCAGCTTTAGCAGTTCCATTAATGAGCAGTTCTTC
CDR3: CASSFSSSINEQFF

V: TRBV4-2
D: TRBD2
J: TRBJ2-3
size: once
DNA: TGTGCCAGCAGCCAAGTCCCACTAGCGGGGGGGCCCACAGATACGCAGTATTTT
CDR3: CASSQVPLAGGPTDTQYF

V: TRBV5-4
D: TRBD1
J: TRBJ1-1
size: .
DNA: TGTGCCAGCAGCTTGCTCACAGGGGCGGGTTGGGCTGAAGCTTTCTTT
CDR3: CASSLLTGAGWAEAFF

V: TRBV5-4
D: .
J: TRBJ2-7
size: .
DNA: TGTGCCAGCAGCTGGGACACCGGGTCGAGCGAGCAGTACTTC
CDR3: CASSWDTGSSEQYF

V: TRBV7-8
D: TRBD1
J: TRBJ2-5
size: .
DNA: TGTGCCAGCAGCCTAAGGGACAGACCCCAAGAGACCCAGTACTTC
CDR3: CASSLRDRPQETQYF

V: TRBV7-9
D: .
J: TRBJ2-3
size: .
DNA: TGTGCCAGCAGCTTAGCAGGGGCAGATACGCAGTATTTT
CDR3: CASSLAGADTQYF

V: TRBV7-9
D: TRBD1
J: TRBJ1-4
size: .
DNA: TGTTCCAGCAGCTCACCGGGACAGTTACATTTT
CDR3: CSSSSPGQLHF

V: TRBV5-1
D: .
J: TRBJ2-7
size: .
DNA: TGCGCCAGCAAATCACTGGACAGCTACGAGCAGTACTTC
CDR3: CASKSLDSYEQYF

V: TRBV7-9
D: .
J: TRBJ2-4
size: .
DNA: TGTGCCAGCAGCTTAGTGCTAGCGAGCGGCATTCAGTACTTC
CDR3: CASSLVLASGIQYF

V: TRBV13
D: TRBD2
J: TRBJ2-1
size: .
DNA: TGTGCCAGCAGCCTTAACCCCGTAGCGGGAGGGCCCCGGTCCTACAATGAGCAGTTCTTC
CDR3: CASSLNPVAGGPRSYNEQFF

V: TRBV7-2
D: TRBD1
J: TRBJ1-3
size: .
DNA: TGTGCCAGCAGTTCCCCTCGCGGGACAGCAAACTCTGGAAACACCATATATTTT
CDR3: CASSSPRGTANSGNTIYF

V: TRBV16
D: .
J: TRBJ2-1
size: .
DNA: TGTGCCAGCAGCCAAATTGTGGCCAGCTCCTACAATGAGCAGTTCTTC
CDR3: CASSQIVASSYNEQFF

V: TRBV7-3
D: TRBD1
J: TRBJ1-1
size: .
DNA: TGTGCCAGCAGCCCGGACAGGGAGAACACTGAAGCTTTCTTT
CDR3: CASSPDRENTEAFF

V: TRBV5-1
D: TRBD2
J: TRBJ2-7
size: .
DNA: TGCGCCAGCAGCTCCGGACTAGCGGGGCACTCCTACGAGCAGTACTTC
CDR3: CASSSGLAGHSYEQYF

V: TRBV14
D: .
J: TRBJ2-1
size: .
DNA: TGTGCCAGCAGCCTCCAAGAGGCTAGTCGTACGAATGAGCAGTTCTTC
CDR3: CASSLQEASRTNEQFF

V: TRBV2
D: TRBD1
J: TRBJ2-5
size: .
DNA: TGTGCCAGATCTACAGGGGGCTTGGAGACCCAGTACTTC
CDR3: CARSTGGLETQYF

V: TRBV5-1
D: TRBD1
J: TRBJ2-1
size: few
DNA: TGCGCCAGCAGTCAACAGGGGGCGTCCAACAATGAGCAGTTCTTC
CDR3: CASSQQGASNNEQFF

V: TRBV2
D: .
J: TRBJ1-2
size: .
DNA: TGTGCCAGCAGTGAAGCGGGGCACTACTATGGCTACACCTTC
CDR3: CASSEAGHYYGYTF

V: TRBV4-2
D: TRBD2
J: TRBJ2-2
size: .
DNA: TGTGCCAGCAGCGAGCGGGAGCGGGGCGGGGAGCTGTTTTTT
CDR3: CASSERERGGELFF

V: TRBV7-9
D: .
J: TRBJ2-2
size: .
DNA: TGTGCCAGCAGCTTTTGGCCGAACACCGGGGAGCTGTTTTTT
CDR3: CASSFWPNTGELFF

V: TRBV6-6
D: .
J: TRBJ2-2
size: once
DNA: TGTGCCAGCAGTTACGGCGGGACGAACACCGGGGAGCTGTTTTTT
CDR3: CASSYGGTNTGELFF

V: TRBV29-1
D: TRBD2
J: TRBJ2-1
size: .
DNA: TGCAGCGTCCTTCTAGCGGGATCCACCTACAATGAGCAGTTCTTC
CDR3: CSVLLAGSTYNEQFF

V: TRBV27
D: TRBD1
J: TRBJ2-7
size: .
DNA: TGTGCCAGCAGGAGGGGACAGTGGGGAGTGTCCTACGAGCAGTACTTC
CDR3: CASRRGQWGVSYEQYF

V: TRBV7-9
D: TRBD1
J: TRBJ1-5
size: once
DNA: TGTGCCAGCAGCCCGACAGGGAGCAATCAGCCCCAGCATTTT
CDR3: CASSPTGSNQPQHF

V: TRBV7-9
D: .
J: TRBJ2-7
size: .
DNA: TGTTCCAGCAGTTGGACAGCCCAGGGGGGAGAGCAGTACTTC
CDR3: CSSSWTAQGGEQYF

V: TRBV7-9
D: .
J: TRBJ2-3
size: .
DNA: TGTGCCAGCAGCCAGAATCCCGGGACTAGCACAGATACGCAGTATTTT
CDR3: CASSQNPGTSTDTQYF

V: TRBV13
D: .
J: TRBJ1-3
size: .
DNA: TGTGCCAGCAGCTTAGGCCGGGGTACTGCTGGAAACACCATATATTTT
CDR3: CASSLGRGTAGNTIYF

V: TRBV6-1
D: TRBD1
J: TRBJ2-7
size: .
DNA: TGTGCCAGCAGTGAATGGGGGGACAGGGGGTTTGGATACGAGCAGTACTTC
CDR3: CASSEWGDRGFGYEQYF

V: TRBV5-1
D: TRBD2
J: TRBJ2-3
size: .
DNA: TGCGCCAGCAGTTCCGGCGGGGGGGCCAAAGATACGCAGTATTTT
CDR3: CASSSGGGAKDTQYF

V: TRBV28
D: .
J: TRBJ2-7
size: once
DNA: TGTGCCAGCAGTCAGGACTTTTCCTACGAGCAGTACTTC
CDR3: CASSQDFSYEQYF